A single sample gave rise to the 27 T cell receptor beta chains below, sequenced in a study of identical twins. TCRdb recomputed calls from the 5' RACE reads with MiXCR, one row per CDR3 protein. This sample has 200,000 to 300,000 distinct CDR3 sequences, with about 7.5% found just once. The same specimen was also included in a second study, on yellow fever vaccine responses in identical twins.

Sequenced material: CD8+ T cells sorted from blood. These receptors were obtained from a woman between 18 and 29 years old in good health.

The genes are TRBV7-8 and TRBJ2-7, with D possibly TRBD1 on 6 matching bases. V was cut by 5 bases and J by 0 bases, with 14 bases left in between. Germline V gives CDR1 SGHVS, CDR2 FQNEAQ. The CDR3 extends over 15 amino acids. Written as DNA, the CDR3 is TGTGCCAGCAGCCTGAAAGGGGGACACTCCTACGAGCAGTACGTC. Translating it yields CASSLKGGHSYEQYV.

This clonotype appeared many times. The chain couples TRBV10-3 to TRBJ1-5; D not resolved. Trimming removed 0 bases from V and 4 bases from J, with 4 bases in between. CDR1 is ENHRY, CDR2 SYGVKD, per germline. The CDR3 runs 13 residues. The CDR3 nucleotides read TGTGCCATCAGTGAGTCGGGGAATCAGCCCCAGCATTTT. Its translation: CAISESGNQPQHF.

There are a few counts of this clonotype. The chain employs TRBV9 and TRBJ2-1, with D tentatively TRBD1 (8 bases). The CDR3 length is 16 residues. In germline, CDR1 is SGDLS, CDR2 YYNGEE. Trimming pared 2 bases from V and 3 bases from J, leaving 15 bases between. As DNA, the CDR3 is TGTGCCAGCAGCGTGGATACAGGGGGGGTCTACAATGAGCAGTTCTTC. Encoded protein: CASSVDTGGVYNEQFF.

This clonotype was found a few times. This chain joins TRBV6-5 and TRBJ1-2; D is unclear. Trimming cost V 5 bases and J 8 bases, with 12 bases left between them. Germline V gives CDR1 MNHEY, CDR2 SVGAGI. CDR3 length: 12 residues. In DNA, the CDR3 is TGTGCCAGCAGTCTCCCCTATTTGGGCTACACCTTC. This sequence encodes CASSLPYLGYTF.

V gene TRBV20-1 combines with J gene TRBJ1-2; tentatively, D is TRBD1 (5 bases). This CDR3 contains 17 residues. Looked up from germline, CDR1 is DFQATT and CDR2 is SNEGSKA (reference sequence). Trimming stripped 6 bases from V and 1 base from J, with 24 bases between. CDR3 sequence: CSAETAAGILVNYGYTF. The CDR3 DNA is TGCAGTGCAGAGACGGCGGCAGGGATCCTTGTTAACTATGGCTACACCTTC.

This clonotype was seen a few times. This rearrangement joins TRBV6-2 or TRBV6-3 to TRBJ2-7; the D is unclear. The ends were cut back, 5 bases at V and 5 bases at J, with 25 bases in the middle. The germline gives CDR1 MNHEY, CDR2 SVGEGT. The CDR3 consists of 17 residues. CDR3 bases: TGTGCCAGCAGTCCCCTGAGGCTAGTTGATGTCTCTCACGAGCAGTACGTC. This encodes CASSPLRLVDVSHEQYV.

V usage is TRBV10-3 and J usage is TRBJ2-7; no definite D call. This CDR3 spans 13 amino acids. The V and J ends lost 2 bases and 3 bases respectively, with 8 bases between them. Per the germline V gene, CDR1 is ENHRY and CDR2 is SYGVKD. CDR3 nucleotides: TGTGCCATCAGTGAGAACAGCTACTACGAGCAGTACTTC. Its protein is CAISENSYYEQYF.

The rearrangement links TRBV21-1 to TRBJ1-2; TRBD1, the table's D call, lacks a check against the DNA. TRBV21-1 represents a pseudogene. The CDR3 has 13 residues. CDR3 DNA: TGTGCCAGCACCTGGACAGGGAACTATGGCTACACCTTC. It yields the protein CASTWTGNYGYTF.

The sample holds a few counts of this clonotype. This chain joins TRBV5-1 and TRBJ1-3, with a tentative D call TRBD1 (5 bases). CDR3 length: 18 residues. Trimming pared 4 bases from V and 0 bases from J, leaving 20 bases between. CDR1 and CDR2 (germline): SGHRS, YFSETQ. CDR3 DNA: TGCGCCAGCAGCGGGACCCCAAATCGGGCACTCTCTGGAAACACCATATATTTT. It yields the protein CASSGTPNRALSGNTIYF.

This clonotype was found many times. A clone one base away is much larger, so this may be a read error. This sequence joins TRBV28 and TRBJ1-2; 8 nucleotides line up with TRBD1. This CDR3 has 14 amino acids. Germline CDR1 is MDHEN and CDR2 is SYDVKM. Written as DNA, the CDR3 is TGTGACAGCAGTTCTGGACAGGGATCCTATGGCTACACCTTC. Protein: CDSSSGQGSYGYTF.

This clonotype has just a few counts. The chain employs TRBV29-1 and TRBJ2-5; 12 nucleotides align to TRBD2. Germline values: CDR1 SQVTM, CDR2 ANQGSEA. Germline trimming cut 4 bases from V and 5 bases from J; bases unmatched to any gene: 8. The length of the CDR3 is 15 residues. The CDR3 loop is CSVGTSGRSAETQYF. The DNA for the CDR3 is TGCAGCGTTGGAACTAGCGGGAGGTCGGCGGAGACCCAGTACTTC.

This clonotype was seen a handful of times. This sequence joins TRBV5-6 and TRBJ2-7; D call uncertain. The CDR3 totals 13 residues. Germline V gene lookup returns CDR1 SGHDT and CDR2 YYEEEE. The V and J ends lost 2 bases and 6 bases respectively, with 12 bases between them. The CDR3 DNA reads TGTGCCAGCAGCTTCGGACCGTCATCCGAGCAGTACTTC. The encoded protein is CASSFGPSSEQYF.

The V gene is TRBV7-6, the J gene TRBJ2-1; 7 bases are a match to TRBD1. V was clipped by 4 bases and J by 5 bases; unmatched bases: 5. Germline assignment: CDR1 SGHVS and CDR2 FNYEAQ. CDR3 length: 14 amino acids. DNA of the CDR3: TGTGCCAGCAGCTCGGGACAGTCAGACAATGAGCAGTTCTTC. This codes for CASSSGQSDNEQFF. Full variable domain (rest looked up from reference TRBV7-6 and TRBJ2-1): GAGVSQSPRYKVTKRGQDVALRCDPISGHVSLYWYRQALGQGPEFLTYFNYEAQQDKSGLPNDRFSAERPEGSISTLTIQRTEQRDSAMYRCASSSGQSDNEQFFGPGTRLTVL.

This clonotype was seen a few times. The rearrangement links TRBV7-6 to TRBJ2-3; 11 nucleotides match TRBD2. The CDR3 spans 16 residues. The V and J ends lost 5 bases and 5 bases, in that order; junction bases with no gene match: 9. Germline-derived CDR1 and CDR2 are SGHVS and FNYEAQ. CDR3 protein: CASSPLTSGGRDTQYF. CDR3 bases: TGTGCCAGCAGCCCGTTAACTAGCGGGGGACGAGATACGCAGTATTTT. The full variable domain, in which reference TRBV7-6 and TRBJ2-3 provide the parts outside the CDR3, is GAGVSQSPRYKVTKRGQDVALRCDPISGHVSLYWYRQALGQGPEFLTYFNYEAQQDKSGLPNDRFSAERPEGSISTLTIQRTEQRDSAMYRCASSPLTSGGRDTQYFGPGTRLTVL.

This clonotype was observed many times. The rearrangement uses TRBV27 and TRBJ2-3; a weak D match, TRBD2 (7 bases). The CDR3 loop spans 14 amino acids. V shed 3 bases and J shed 5 bases, with 12 bases lying between them. Germline V lookup: CDR1 MNHEY, CDR2 SMNVEV (reference sequence). The CDR3 DNA reads TGTGCCAGCAGTTTGGGGGGGGCCCAAGATACGCAGTATTTT. It specifies CASSLGGAQDTQYF.

This clonotype was picked up a small number of times. The V and J genes are TRBV15 and TRBJ1-1, with D possibly matching TRBD1 (6 bases). V was trimmed by 5 bases and J by 2 bases, leaving 12 bases between them. The CDR3 loop spans 14 amino acids. Germline lookup yields CDR1 LNHNV and CDR2 YYDKDF (reference sequence). The CDR3 region has the DNA TGTGCCACCAGCGGGGTTGGGACAAACACTGAAGCTTTCTTT. Its protein is CATSGVGTNTEAFF.

This clonotype has a count of ten or more. J is TRBJ2-3 and V is TRBV29-1; TRBD2 aligns across 14 bases. This CDR3 has 18 residues. The germline V gene encodes CDR1 SQVTM and CDR2 ANQGSEA. The junction had 8 bases not matched to a gene; V was cut back by 3 bases and J by 0 bases. CDR3 bases: TGCAGCGTTGATGGACTAGCGGGGGGCCGATATAGCACAGATACGCAGTATTTT. Translated: CSVDGLAGGRYSTDTQYF.

With regard to this clonotype: One end of the junction fails to match germline, which may point to a read error. The chain links TRBV7-6 to TRBJ1-3; D is unclear. The length of the CDR3 is 15 residues. Germline lookup yields CDR1 SGHVS and CDR2 FNYEAQ. The CDR3 bases are TGTGCCAGCAGCTTGACAAAGGGTCATGGAAACACCACATATTTT. Translated: CASSLTKGHGNTTYF.

The sample holds a few counts of this clonotype. The rearrangement joins TRBV28 to TRBJ1-1; D not certain. This CDR3 region has 11 residues. Trimming left V 8 bases short and J 5 bases short, with 9 bases between. Germline CDR1 is MDHEN and CDR2 is SYDVKM. This CDR3 is CASRAGTEAFF. DNA of the CDR3: TGTGCCAGCCGGGCGGGGACTGAAGCTTTCTTT.

This clonotype was seen more than once but under ten times. The rearrangement joins TRBV12-3 or TRBV12-4 to TRBJ2-3; D is possibly TRBD2 (6 bases). The CDR3 has 18 amino acids. The V gene lost 2 bases and the J gene lost 2 bases, with 20 bases spanning the gap. The CDR3 region is CASSLFPEPGLLTDTQYF. The CDR3 bases are TGTGCCAGCAGTTTATTTCCTGAACCGGGACTGCTCACAGATACGCAGTATTTT.

This clonotype was seen more than once but under ten times. V is TRBV6-2 or TRBV6-3 and J is TRBJ1-5, with 10 bases that match TRBD1. The ends lost 8 bases at V and 6 bases at J; junction bases unmatched: 4. The CDR3 is made up of 13 amino acids. Germline-derived CDR1 and CDR2 are MNHEY and SVGEGT. In DNA form, the CDR3 reads TGTGCCAGCGTGGACAGGGGGTTTCAGCCCCAGCATTTT. Its protein is CASVDRGFQPQHF.

The chain is built from TRBV14 and TRBJ2-1; D might be TRBD2 (5 bases). Germline lookup yields CDR1 SGHDN and CDR2 FVKESK. The CDR3 consists of 14 residues. Trimming pared 2 bases from V and 10 bases from J, leaving 15 bases between. CDR3 in amino acids: CASSQYTGRGEQFF. The CDR3 DNA reads as TGTGCCAGCAGCCAATACACGGGAAGAGGAGAGCAGTTCTTC.

This clonotype was picked up one time. The chain carries TRBV28 and TRBJ2-3, with 7 bases identical to TRBD2. CDR1 and CDR2 (germline): MDHEN, SYDVKM. The CDR3 loop spans 17 amino acids. With 6 bases clipped from V and 6 bases from J, the junction kept 18 bases outside the gene matches. The CDR3 sequence: CASSHTGAGALADTQYF. DNA for the CDR3: TGTGCCAGCAGCCACACCGGGGCGGGAGCGCTGGCGGATACGCAGTATTTT. The full variable domain, rest sourced from reference TRBV28 and TRBJ2-3, is DVKVTQSSRYLVKRTGEKVFLECVQDMDHENMFWYRQDPGLGLRLIYFSYDVKMKEKGDIPEGYSVSREKKERFSLILESASTNQTSMYLCASSHTGAGALADTQYFGPGTRLTVL.

This clonotype was seen a handful of times. This chain connects TRBV24-1 to TRBJ2-6; D may be TRBD2 (6 bases). The CDR3 has 16 residues. CDR1 KGHDR and CDR2 SFDVKD come from the germline V gene. V lost 2 bases and J lost 2, with 9 bases in between. The CDR3 DNA is TGTGCCACCAGTGATTCCGGCGGGGCTGGGGCCAACGTCCTGACTTTC. This gives the protein CATSDSGGAGANVLTF.

The chain recombines TRBV6-1 with TRBJ2-5; D may correspond to TRBD1 or TRBD2 (5 bases each). The CDR3 totals 14 residues. The germline CDR1 and CDR2 sequences are MNHNS and SASEGT. Between the trimmed V and J ends, which lost 5 bases and 8 bases, there was a span of 18 bases. CDR3 in DNA: TGTGCCAGCAGTCCAGTGGGGGACCCCATCACCCAGTACTTC. It encodes CASSPVGDPITQYF.

This clonotype was picked up a small number of times. J is TRBJ2-4 and V is TRBV12-3 or TRBV12-4; 14 nucleotides align to TRBD2. CDR3 length equals 15 residues. V was clipped by 5 bases and J by 9 bases; unmatched bases: 6. CDR3: CASSPSGLAGGIQYF. The CDR3, as DNA: TGTGCCAGCAGTCCTTCCGGACTAGCGGGAGGCATTCAGTACTTC.

This clonotype occurred many times. The chain links TRBV9 to TRBJ1-2; no firm D call. The germline V gene encodes CDR1 SGDLS and CDR2 YYNGEE. The CDR3 contains 10 residues. V was cut by 3 bases and J by 7 bases, with 4 bases left in between. DNA for the CDR3: TGTGCCAGCAGCGGGGGTGGCTACACCTTC. This codes for CASSGGGYTF.